The rows below give T cell receptor beta chains drawn from one sample of a study of OX40 agonist ivuxolimab in advanced cancers. This table comes from immunoSEQ multiplex PCR, and its TCRdb copy is limited to in-frame clones, with some not included. The sample has 40,000 to 45,000 clones; about 86% are singletons. The material was CD4+ or CD8+ T cells sorted from blood, obtained in a trial of the OX40 agonist ivuxolimab. The receptors shown here come from an adult with an advanced solid tumor such as melanoma, head and neck, liver or kidney cancer. CDR3s include the opening cysteine and the closing phenylalanine or tryptophan. The D gene is left open where the match is weak. Size is stated for part of the rows, as once, few or many counts, or as a class when the clone is expanded.

>.|TRBV9|.|TRBJ2-1
TGTGCCAGCAGCGTAGCTGGGGGGGCTAATGAGCAGTTCTTC
CASSVAGGANEQFF
>.|TRBV6-6|.|TRBJ1-2
TGTGCCAGCAGCACTATAGACGAATTCTATGGCTACACCTTC
CASSTIDEFYGYTF
>.|TRBV19|.|TRBJ2-1
TGTGCCAGTAGCTGGACCGAGAGCTCCTACAATGAGCAGTTCTTC
CASSWTESSYNEQFF
>.|TRBV5-8|.|TRBJ1-6
TGTGCCAGCAGCCCTTTTAAAACCTCCTATAATTCACCCCTCCACTTT
CASSPFKTSYNSPLHF
>.|TRBV18|.|TRBJ1-1
TGTGCCAGCTCACCACCGGGGTACACTGAAGCTTTCTTT
CASSPPGYTEAFF
>.|TRBV2|TRBD2|TRBJ2-7
TGTGCCAGCGAAGAGAGCGGGGTGCTCTACGAGCAGTACTTC
CASEESGVLYEQYF
>.|TRBV14|.|TRBJ2-2
TGTGCCAGCAGCCAAGAAGGGGTGGACACCGGGGAGCTGTTTTTT
CASSQEGVDTGELFF
>.|TRBV10-3|TRBD2|TRBJ2-2
TGTGCCATCAGCCCCCTGCGGGGGGCCAACACCGGGGAGCTGTTTTTT
CAISPLRGANTGELFF
>few|TRBV6-4|.|TRBJ1-5
TGTGCCAGCACCAGTAGCAATCAGCCCCAGCATTTT
CASTSSNQPQHF
>.|TRBV19|.|TRBJ1-5
TGTGCCAGTAGTATATGGGAGGGAGATCAGCCCCAGCATTTT
CASSIWEGDQPQHF
>once|TRBV7-2|.|TRBJ2-7
TGCGCCAGCAGTGGGGTCCGGGAATTACCCTACGAGCAGTACTTC
CASSGVRELPYEQYF
>.|TRBV4-1|.|TRBJ2-1
TGCGCCAGCAGCCCCACAGATCTCCAGAGGTCCTACAATGAGCAGTTCTTC
CASSPTDLQRSYNEQFF
>.|TRBV7-2|TRBD2|TRBJ2-1
TGTGCCAGCAGCAAAAGCCTTAGCGGGGGGGCATATTCCTACAATGAGCAGTTCTTC
CASSKSLSGGAYSYNEQFF
>few|TRBV15|TRBD2|TRBJ2-1
TGTGCCACCGGACCGCGGGGGGGATACAATGAGCAGTTCTTC
CATGPRGGYNEQFF
>.|TRBV6-5|.|TRBJ2-5
TGTGCCTCAGGGCAGGGAAAGGAGACCCAGTACTTC
CASGQGKETQYF
>.|TRBV27|.|TRBJ2-3
TGTGCCAGCAGCCCCGGTGGAGCAGATACGCAGTATTTT
CASSPGGADTQYF
>.|TRBV6-6|.|TRBJ2-1
TGTGCCAGCAGTTACTTTTCGGGAACTGAGCAGTTCTTC
CASSYFSGTEQFF
>.|TRBV10-3|.|TRBJ1-1
TGTGCCATCAGGCCTGTCGAGGACACTGAAGCTTTCTTT
CAIRPVEDTEAFF
>.|TRBV6-5|TRBD2|TRBJ2-5
TGTGCCAGCAGTCATAGCGGGGGCCTCCAAGAGACCCAGTACTTC
CASSHSGGLQETQYF
>.|TRBV6-6|.|TRBJ2-3
TGTGCCAGCGTGAGACAGATCACAGATACGCAGTATTTT
CASVRQITDTQYF
>.|TRBV9|.|TRBJ2-1
TGTGCCAGCAGCGTAGGCTCCGGGATAGGAGGAAATGAGCAGTTCTTC
CASSVGSGIGGNEQFF
>few|TRBV10-3|.|TRBJ1-2
TGTGCCACCCGGTGGGGCTATGGCTACACCTTC
CATRWGYGYTF
>.|TRBV7-9|.|TRBJ1-1
TGTGCCAGCAGCCGGATCGACACTGAAGCTTTCTTT
CASSRIDTEAFF
>.|TRBV19|.|TRBJ2-7
TGTGCCAGTAGTATAGGTCCGGGACCCCCATACGAGCAGTACTTC
CASSIGPGPPYEQYF
>.|TRBV2|.|TRBJ2-1
TGTGCCAGCAGCATTGACAGCTCCTACAATGAGCAGTTCTTC
CASSIDSSYNEQFF
>.|TRBV10-2|.|TRBJ2-3
TGCGCCAGCAGTGAAACAGATACGCAGTATTTT
CASSETDTQYF
>.|TRBV9|.|TRBJ2-2
TGTGCCAGCACCCCCACCCACACCGGGGAGCTGTTTTTT
CASTPTHTGELFF
>once|TRBV6-5|TRBD1|TRBJ2-5
TGTGCCAGTTCCGCCGGACAGGGCTTTAAAGAGACCCAGTACTTC
CASSAGQGFKETQYF
>.|TRBV27|.|TRBJ2-5
TGTGCCAGCAGTTTCCGAATGTACCAAGAGACCCAGTACTTC
CASSFRMYQETQYF